One sample yielded the 3 T cell receptor beta chains listed below, sequenced in a study of cytomegalovirus exposure and HLA in healthy donors. Assay used: immunoSEQ multiplex PCR; TCRdb lists only in-frame clones, some missing. The repertoire holds over 200,000 clones, with 90% as singletons. The sample consisted of PBMCs. The receptors here all came from a woman under 40 in good health and CMV-seronegative.

A single count supports this clone. The chain has TRBV5-1 and TRBJ2-1; 8 bases agree with TRBD2. The ends lost 4 bases at V and 0 bases at J; junction bases unmatched: 6. The CDR3 totals 16 residues. Germline lookup yields CDR1 SGHRS and CDR2 YFSETQ. As DNA, the CDR3 is TGCGCCAGCAGCCCGGTTCTAGCGGGCTCCTACAATGAGCAGTTCTTC. It translates to CASSPVLAGSYNEQFF.

The chain joins TRBV27 to TRBJ2-1, with D tentatively TRBD2 (7 bases). From germline, CDR1 is MNHEY and CDR2 SMNVEV (reference sequence). The CDR3 covers 17 residues. The ends were cut back, 8 bases at V and 5 bases at J, with 25 bases in the middle. CDR3 amino acids: CASGGGRGSFTDNEQFF. The CDR3 DNA is TGTGCCAGCGGAGGGGGGAGGGGCAGCTTTACCGACAATGAGCAGTTCTTC.

V usage is TRBV7-8 and J usage is TRBJ2-3, with D possibly being TRBD2 (6 bases). This CDR3 spans 15 amino acids. The V end lost 4 bases, the J end lost 3 bases, and 14 bases lay between the germline ends. Germline loops: CDR1 SGHVS, CDR2 FQNEAQ. DNA of the CDR3: TGTGCCAGCAGCTCCCTAGCGAGCGTGACAGATACGCAGTATTTT. It is translated as CASSSLASVTDTQYF. The full variable domain, with the rest looked up from reference TRBV7-8 and TRBJ2-3, is GAGVSQSPRYKVAKRGQDVALRCDPISGHVSLFWYQQALGQGPEFLTYFQNEAQLDKSGLPSDRFFAERPEGSVSTLKIQRTQQEDSAVYLCASSSLASVTDTQYFGPGTRLTVL.